The subject of this entry is one T cell receptor (beta chain). In the authors' methods: Scientists estimated how many nucleated cells there were by amplifying reference gene primers. Sequencing was performed with immunoSEQ multiplex PCR; in TCRdb, only in-frame clones are kept and a portion is missing. The D gene and trimming were derived from the DNA, and the V and J assignments and clone size from that table. The sample lists around 140,000 clones; 81% were seen once. These data come from a study of blood T cell repertoires in COVID-19. Looking at the study overall: The United States, Italy and Spain were the sources of the acute and convalescent COVID-19 samples. The analysed material was cDNA or gDNA that came from T cells, B-cell-depleted T cells, or PBMCs.

V dropped 2 bases and J dropped 5 bases, with 10 bases sitting between them. This CDR3 has 14 residues. The germline V gene encodes CDR1 LGHNA and CDR2 YSLEER. Input material: peripheral blood. The rearrangement joins TRBV4-3 to TRBJ2-1, with a possible D match to TRBD2 (6 bases). This TCR came from a human donor in a cohort sampled during active COVID-19. CDR3: CASSQLAWDNEQFF. DNA of the CDR3: TGCGCCAGCAGCCAACTAGCGTGGGACAATGAGCAGTTCTTC.